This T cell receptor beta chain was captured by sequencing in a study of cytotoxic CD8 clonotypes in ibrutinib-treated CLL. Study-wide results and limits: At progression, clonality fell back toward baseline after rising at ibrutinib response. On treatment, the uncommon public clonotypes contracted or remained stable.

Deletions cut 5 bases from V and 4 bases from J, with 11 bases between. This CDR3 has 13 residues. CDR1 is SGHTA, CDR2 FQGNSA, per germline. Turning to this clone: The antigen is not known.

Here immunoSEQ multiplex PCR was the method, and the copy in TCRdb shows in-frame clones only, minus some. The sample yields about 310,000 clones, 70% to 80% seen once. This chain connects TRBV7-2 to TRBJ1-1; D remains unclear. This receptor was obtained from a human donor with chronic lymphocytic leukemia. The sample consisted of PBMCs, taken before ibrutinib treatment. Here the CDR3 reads CASSPSRGTEAFF. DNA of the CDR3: TGTGCCAGCAGCCCGTCCCGAGGCACTGAAGCTTTCTTT.